Here is one TCR beta chain with its context. PCR used 60 Vbeta primers and 13 Jbeta primers. Generated by immunoSEQ multiplex PCR, the TCRdb table keeps only in-frame clones and is missing some. The sample has 90,000 to 120,000 clones; about 80% are singletons. This sample stems from a study of cytomegalovirus exposure and HLA in healthy donors. The sample was PBMCs. The sequence came from a man aged 30-40 years in good health and CMV-seropositive.

Here the CDR3 DNA reads TGTGCCTGGAGTTTAGCGGGGGCCCTCTCCTACGAGCAGTACTTC. Amino acid sequence: CAWSLAGALSYEQYF. The chain joins TRBV30 to TRBJ2-7, with 9 bases lining up with TRBD2. CDR1 and CDR2 from the germline V gene are GTSNPN and SVGIG (reference sequence). V lost 2 bases and J lost 0; bases outside the gene matches: 5. This CDR3 has 15 amino acids.